Listed below are T cell receptor beta chains from one sample, sequenced in a study of CD8+ T cells in alopecia areata. Repertoires were generated with immunoSEQ multiplex PCR, while TCRdb's copy carries only in-frame clones and drops some. Among 100,000 to 150,000 clones listed, approximately 57% were seen once. The sequences come from CD4+ T cells sorted from blood, collected at week 4, from a patient treated with tofacitinib. The receptors originated from a human donor with alopecia areata. The CDR3 runs from the conserved cysteine through the conserved F or W. Each record gives: V gene, J gene, clone size, D gene, CDR3 protein, CDR3 DNA. The D gene is left open where the match is weak. Size tells how often a clone was seen (once, few, many) or the class of an expanded clone, and some rows leave it out.

v_call: TRBV29-1
j_call: TRBJ2-2
clone_size: .
d_call: .
cdr3_aa: CSVVAGELFF
cdr3_nt: TGCAGCGTCGTGGCCGGGGAGCTGTTTTTT

v_call: TRBV7-9
j_call: TRBJ2-7
clone_size: .
d_call: .
cdr3_aa: CASSPAYEQYF
cdr3_nt: TGTGCCAGCAGCCCAGCCTACGAGCAGTACTTC

v_call: TRBV18
j_call: TRBJ2-4
clone_size: few
d_call: .
cdr3_aa: CASSPTSGSSKNIQYF
cdr3_nt: TGTGCCAGCTCACCAACCTCCGGAAGTTCCAAAAACATTCAGTACTTC

v_call: TRBV5-1
j_call: TRBJ2-7
clone_size: .
d_call: .
cdr3_aa: CASSLAPGADYEQYF
cdr3_nt: TGCGCCAGCAGCTTGGCGCCAGGGGCGGACTACGAGCAGTACTTC

v_call: TRBV29-1
j_call: TRBJ2-5
clone_size: .
d_call: TRBD2
cdr3_aa: CSVAALAGRETQYF
cdr3_nt: TGCAGCGTCGCCGCGCTAGCGGGAAGGGAGACCCAGTACTTC

v_call: TRBV5-4
j_call: TRBJ1-1
clone_size: .
d_call: .
cdr3_aa: CASSLPGRVNTEAFF
cdr3_nt: TGTGCCAGCAGCTTGCCGGGACGGGTGAACACTGAAGCTTTCTTT

v_call: TRBV4-3
j_call: TRBJ1-1
clone_size: .
d_call: .
cdr3_aa: CASSQESRSQAFF
cdr3_nt: TGCGCCAGCAGCCAAGAGAGTAGGAGCCAAGCTTTCTTT

v_call: TRBV9
j_call: TRBJ1-2
clone_size: few
d_call: TRBD1
cdr3_aa: CASSVMDRDPGYTF
cdr3_nt: TGTGCCAGCAGCGTCATGGACAGGGATCCTGGCTACACCTTC

v_call: TRBV29-1
j_call: TRBJ2-2
clone_size: .
d_call: TRBD1
cdr3_aa: CSVEVGGGTGELFF
cdr3_nt: TGCAGCGTTGAAGTAGGGGGCGGCACCGGGGAGCTGTTTTTT

v_call: TRBV6-1
j_call: TRBJ1-5
clone_size: .
d_call: TRBD1
cdr3_aa: CASRPGQGGNQPQHF
cdr3_nt: TGTGCCAGCAGACCTGGACAGGGTGGGAATCAGCCCCAGCATTTT